The 5 T cell receptor beta chains below were found in one sample sequenced in a study of blood T cells in healthy people across ages. The use of a sample-barcoded 5' primer and a J-beta primer mix characterized a second PCR of roughly 6 to 11 cycles. TCRdb passed the 5' RACE reads through MiXCR, listing each CDR3 protein once. Here the sample spans hundreds of thousands of distinct CDR3 sequences, around 50% being singletons. Sequenced input: blood. Receptors were obtained from a man between 35 and 55 years old in good health.

The rearrangement links TRBV20-1 to TRBJ2-3; 15 bases line up with TRBD2. V was clipped by 1 base and J by 0 bases; unmatched bases: 8. CDR3 length: 19 residues. Germline CDR1 reads DFQATT; CDR2 reads SNEGSKA (reference sequence). The CDR3 sequence is CSARGPGLAGGTSTDTQYF. For the CDR3, the DNA is TGCAGTGCTAGAGGCCCCGGACTAGCGGGAGGGACTAGCACAGATACGCAGTATTTT.

The genes are TRBV7-9 and TRBJ1-1, with D possibly matching TRBD1 (5 bases). CDR1 is SEHNR, CDR2 FQNEAQ, per germline (reference sequence). The CDR3 spans 16 residues. V was trimmed by 4 bases and J by 2 bases, leaving 17 bases between them. For the CDR3, the DNA is TGTGCCAGCAGCTCGGTCCTCCGGGACGGCAACACTGAAGCTTTCTTT. Protein product: CASSSVLRDGNTEAFF.

This chain joins TRBV12-3 or TRBV12-4 and TRBJ2-6; D not resolved. The CDR3 consists of 15 residues. V was shortened by 7 bases and J by 1 base, with 11 bases between the two germline ends. The CDR3 DNA sequence: TGTGCCAGCACTATGTTCGGGTCTGGGGCCAACGTCCTGACTTTC. Residues: CASTMFGSGANVLTF.

This clonotype occurred once. The J gene is TRBJ2-2, the V gene TRBV20-1; a possible D gene is TRBD2 (7 bases). The CDR3 spans 14 residues. The ends were cut back, 0 bases at V and 7 bases at J, with 12 bases in the middle. The germline V gene encodes CDR1 DFQATT and CDR2 SNEGSKA (reference sequence). The chain's CDR3 is CSAREGGANGELFF. The CDR3, as DNA: TGCAGTGCTAGAGAAGGGGGGGCAAACGGGGAGCTGTTTTTT.

This rearrangement joins TRBV12-3 or TRBV12-4 to TRBJ2-5, with D perhaps matching TRBD1 (6 bases). CDR3 length: 13 residues. V gave up 6 bases and J gave up 11 bases, with 19 bases separating them. The CDR3 protein is CASSPVDRLAQYF. The CDR3 DNA reads as TGTGCCAGCAGCCCAGTCGACAGGTTGGCGCAGTACTTC.